This T cell receptor beta chain was obtained from a study of CD8 T cells in Susac syndrome. With random hexamers, reverse transcription was performed on roughly 0.5 to 1 ug of RNA. Each CDR3 protein is one row after TCRdb ran MiXCR on the immunoSEQ multiplex PCR reads. The data show over 95,000 distinct CDR3 sequences, around 90% seen once. V lost 1 base to trimming and J lost 0 bases, with 9 bases between them. There are 15 residues in the CDR3. CDR1 and CDR2 from the germline V gene are SEHNR and FQNEAQ (reference sequence). The sample comprised CD4+ T cells from PBMCs. The receptor's source is a human donor in good health. V and J are TRBV7-9 and TRBJ1-2; a weak D match, TRBD1 (5 bases). The CDR3: CASSLGGAANYGYTF. The CDR3 DNA is TGTGCCAGCAGCTTAGGAGGGGCTGCTAACTATGGCTACACCTTC.